The next 25 T cell receptor beta chains were all read from a single sample in a study of identical twins (dated by TCRdb to about 2016). Libraries were made using 5' RACE. The instrument was an Illumina HiSeq 2000. TCRdb reworked the public reads: Q25 trimming with fastp, MiXCR clone assembly, productive beta chains retained. Each CDR3 protein gets just one entry, which takes the most common genes and DNA from the rows behind it. The sample data list 400,000 to 550,000 distinct CDR3 sequences, and 20% to 25% of these were observed just once. Of the sample, around 3% falls within the top ten clones. This sample was also put to use in a study of T cells expressing NK-cell markers.

Sequenced sample: CD4+ T cells sorted from blood. The receptors originated from a woman aged 18-29 years in good health.

This clonotype was counted a few times. The chain's CDR3 is CASSRTDNEQFF. The CDR3 DNA follows: TGCGCCAGCAGTAGGACCGACAATGAGCAGTTCTTC. The gene calls are TRBV5-1 and TRBJ2-1; D gene ambiguous. Trimming removed 5 bases at V and 5 bases at J, with 8 bases between. Germline-derived CDR1 and CDR2 are SGHRS and YFSETQ. The CDR3 has 12 residues.

The chain combines TRBV7-9 with TRBJ2-7; the match to TRBD1 covers 10 bases. Germline CDR1 SEHNR, CDR2 FQNEAQ (reference sequence). The CDR3 length is 14 residues. With V trimmed by 3 bases and J by 4 bases, 3 bases remained unmatched. The CDR3 region is CASSLGQGWYEQYF. In nucleotides, the CDR3 is TGTGCCAGCAGCTTGGGACAGGGGTGGTACGAGCAGTACTTC. Using reference TRBV7-9 and TRBJ2-7 for the parts outside the CDR3, the full variable domain is DTGVSQNPRHKITKRGQNVTFRCDPISEHNRLYWYRQTLGQGPEFLTYFQNEAQLEKSRLLSDRFSAERPKGSFSTLEIQRTEQGDSAMYLCASSLGQGWYEQYFGPGTRLTVT.

The rearrangement uses TRBV11-2 and TRBJ2-7; D perhaps matches TRBD1 (6 bases). Deletions cut 5 bases from V and 0 bases from J, with 11 bases between. The CDR3 contains 14 residues. Germline V gives CDR1 SGHAT, CDR2 FQNNGV. The CDR3 region is CASSAVTGSYEQYF. CDR3 sequence (DNA): TGTGCCAGCAGCGCCGTGACAGGCTCCTACGAGCAGTACTTC.

V is TRBV5-1 and J is TRBJ1-2; a possible D gene is TRBD1 (5 bases). Germline loops: CDR1 SGHRS, CDR2 YFSETQ. This CDR3 comprises 12 residues. With 4 bases removed from V and 8 bases from J, the gap between germline ends came to 12 bases. The chain's CDR3 is CASSPGTTGYTF. In DNA form, the CDR3 reads TGCGCCAGCAGCCCCGGGACGACGGGCTACACCTTC.

This clonotype was picked up a small number of times. The V gene is TRBV6-1, the J gene TRBJ2-7; TRBD2 is a possible D gene (7 bases). Germline V CDR1 and CDR2: MNHNS, SASEGT. Trimming removed 11 bases from V and 4 bases from J, with 36 bases in between. CDR3 length: 19 amino acids. CDR3 nucleotide sequence: TGTGCCGGCACCCCTCGAGACGAGTACAGGGCCTGGGGGGGTTACGAGCAGTACTTC. Its translation is CAGTPRDEYRAWGGYEQYF.

This chain links TRBV20-1 with TRBJ1-3, with D maybe TRBD1 (6 bases). This CDR3 is 14 amino acids long. Trimming cost V 3 bases and J 4 bases, with 13 bases left between them. CDR1 DFQATT and CDR2 SNEGSKA come from the germline V gene (reference sequence). The CDR3 nucleotides read TGCAGTGCTAGTATGACGGGGGCGGGAAACACCATATATTTT. Its protein product is CSASMTGAGNTIYF.

Only a few counts were recorded for this clonotype. The chain uses TRBV7-2 and TRBJ2-5; 7 nucleotides line up with TRBD2. CDR3 length: 16 residues. The V gene end was trimmed by 1 base and the J gene end by 1 base; junction bases not matched to a gene: 6. Germline V gene lookup returns CDR1 SGHTA and CDR2 FQGNSA. CDR3 amino acids: CASSLVSASGQETQYF. In DNA form, the CDR3 reads TGTGCCAGCAGCTTAGTGTCTGCTAGCGGCCAAGAGACCCAGTACTTC.

This chain joins TRBV20-1 and TRBJ2-1, with unresolved D. The CDR3 is 13 amino acids. Germline CDR1 reads DFQATT; CDR2 reads SNEGSKA (reference sequence). V was cut by 3 bases and J by 8 bases, with 14 bases left in between. DNA for the CDR3: TGCAGTGCTAGGGGGTTTGTGATCTATGAGCAGTTCTTC. Its translation is CSARGFVIYEQFF.

The sample holds many counts of this clonotype. This rearrangement joins TRBV29-1 to TRBJ2-3; 8 bases align to TRBD1. V lost 3 bases and J lost 6; bases outside the gene matches: 17. The germline V gene has CDR1 SQVTM and CDR2 ANQGSEA. This CDR3 comprises 17 residues. The chain's CDR3 is CSVDRPVWDRSRDTQYF. CDR3 DNA sequence: TGCAGCGTTGACAGACCAGTTTGGGACAGGTCACGGGATACGCAGTATTTT.

This clonotype was observed a handful of times. This chain uses TRBV11-2 with TRBJ1-6, with D hard to call. The germline V gene encodes CDR1 SGHAT and CDR2 FQNNGV. V was trimmed by 1 base and J by 7 bases, leaving 11 bases between them. The length of the CDR3 is 15 residues. The CDR3 loop reads CASSLAPGFNSPLHF. The CDR3 DNA follows: TGTGCCAGCAGCTTAGCTCCGGGATTCAATTCACCCCTCCACTTT.

In its sample, this clonotype was seen a few times. The chain joins TRBV20-1 to TRBJ1-2; D might be TRBD1 (5 bases). The V end lost 1 base, the J end lost 4 bases, and 13 bases lay between the germline ends. The CDR3 runs 14 residues. The germline V gene encodes CDR1 DFQATT and CDR2 SNEGSKA (reference sequence). The CDR3 region has the DNA TGCAGTGCTAGAGTTTCCAGGGACTTCTATGGCTACACCTTC. It specifies CSARVSRDFYGYTF.

J is TRBJ2-4 and V is TRBV12-3 or TRBV12-4; 7 nucleotides align to TRBD1. V shed 5 bases and J 3 bases; nucleotides not matched to a gene: 10. The CDR3 totals 16 residues. The CDR3 here is CASSTTGKLDKNIQYF. DNA of the CDR3: TGTGCCAGCAGTACGACAGGGAAATTGGACAAAAACATTCAGTACTTC.

This clonotype was observed many times. The rearrangement links TRBV5-1 to TRBJ1-2; possibly TRBD1 for D (6 bases). CDR1 and CDR2 from the germline V gene are SGHRS and YFSETQ. Trimming took 5 bases from V and 3 from J, leaving 17 bases between them. The CDR3 has 15 amino acids. This CDR3 is CASSPGHREHYGYTF. Written as DNA, the CDR3 is TGCGCCAGCAGTCCGGGGCACAGGGAGCACTATGGCTACACCTTC.

CDR3 region: CASSLGSGGHTYNEQFF. As DNA, the CDR3 is TGCGCCAGCAGCTTGGGGAGCGGGGGCCACACCTACAATGAGCAGTTCTTC. The chain couples TRBV5-1 to TRBJ2-1, with 8 bases matching TRBD2. The CDR3 runs to 17 residues. The ends lost 0 bases at V and 2 bases at J; junction bases unmatched: 7. The germline gives CDR1 SGHRS, CDR2 YFSETQ. Based on the CDR3 plus reference TRBV5-1 and TRBJ2-1, the full variable domain is KAGVTQTPRYLIKTRGQQVTLSCSPISGHRSVSWYQQTPGQGLQFLFEYFSETQRNKGNFPGRFSGRQFSNSRSEMNVSTLELGDSALYLCASSLGSGGHTYNEQFFGPGTRLTVL.

This clonotype was counted between two and nine times. J is TRBJ2-1 and V is TRBV11-2; 7 bases fit TRBD2. Trimming took 4 bases from V and 4 from J; bases not matched to a gene: 7. This CDR3 contains 15 residues. Germline CDR1 and CDR2: SGHAT and FQNNGV. In DNA form, the CDR3 reads TGTGCCAGCAGCTCCGGGACTACCCCATACAATGAGCAGTTCTTC. Its translation is CASSSGTTPYNEQFF.

The V call is TRBV7-3, the J call TRBJ1-6, with D tentatively TRBD1 (5 bases). This CDR3 has 15 amino acids. Trimming removed 1 base at V and 8 bases at J, with 12 bases between. Germline V gene sequence: CDR1 SGHTA, CDR2 FQGTGA. The CDR3 region is CASSLMGGSDSPLHF. The CDR3 DNA follows: TGTGCCAGCAGCTTAATGGGGGGAAGTGATTCACCCCTCCACTTT.

This clonotype has a handful of counts. The chain carries TRBV11-2 and TRBJ2-2; a weak D match, TRBD1 (6 bases). The CDR3 is made up of 15 amino acids. V was pared by 5 bases and J by 2 bases, with 12 bases between. From germline, CDR1 is SGHAT and CDR2 FQNNGV. The CDR3 spells CASSIMDRNTGELFF. CDR3 coding DNA: TGTGCCAGCAGCATAATGGACAGAAACACCGGGGAGCTGTTTTTT.

The chain carries TRBV2 and TRBJ1-1; D is uncertain. V was shortened by 7 bases and J by 3 bases, with 12 bases between the two germline ends. The CDR3 is made up of 13 amino acids. Looked up from germline, CDR1 is SNHLY and CDR2 is FYNNEI. This CDR3 is CASMVRLDTEAFF. In DNA form, the CDR3 reads TGTGCCAGCATGGTGCGACTGGACACTGAAGCTTTCTTT.

This clonotype was counted ten times or more. This rearrangement joins TRBV5-5 to TRBJ2-1, with 7 nucleotides matching TRBD2. The CDR3 is 17 residues long. Germline V lookup: CDR1 SGHKS, CDR2 YYEKEE (reference sequence). Trimming cost V 0 bases and J 5 bases; bases outside gene matches: 11. CDR3 sequence reads: CASSLASAASGNNEQFF. For the CDR3, the DNA is TGTGCCAGCAGCTTGGCCTCGGCGGCTAGCGGAAACAATGAGCAGTTCTTC.

This clonotype was seen only a few times. The chain recombines TRBV5-1 with TRBJ1-5; a weak D match, TRBD1 (6 bases). Trimming pared 2 bases from V and 7 bases from J, leaving 13 bases between. The CDR3 extends over 14 amino acids. In germline, CDR1 is SGHRS, CDR2 YFSETQ. DNA for the CDR3: TGCGCCAGCAGCTTAACAGGGTTGGACCAGCCCCAGCATTTT. Its protein is CASSLTGLDQPQHF.

The gene calls are TRBV11-2 and TRBJ2-1; D ambiguous. V was trimmed by 2 bases and J by 0 bases, leaving 11 bases between them. This CDR3 is 16 amino acids long. Germline V lookup: CDR1 SGHAT, CDR2 FQNNGV. The CDR3 loop is CASSLFIGSSYNEQFF. CDR3 bases: TGTGCCAGCAGCTTATTCATCGGATCCTCCTACAATGAGCAGTTCTTC.

This clonotype was counted only a few times. This rearrangement joins TRBV5-1 to TRBJ2-2, with D uncertain. V lost 0 bases and J lost 8, with 14 bases in between. Germline V gene data show CDR1 as SGHRS and CDR2 as YFSETQ. The CDR3 consists of 15 residues. The CDR3 loop reads CASSLVTPPAGELFF. The DNA for the CDR3 is TGCGCCAGCAGCTTGGTCACCCCGCCGGCTGGGGAGCTGTTTTTT.

V usage is TRBV5-1 and J usage is TRBJ2-7, with 10 bases that match TRBD2. The V segment lost 4 bases and the J segment 7 bases; nucleotides outside the gene matches: 14. Germline CDR1 reads SGHRS; CDR2 reads YFSETQ. The CDR3 loop spans 16 amino acids. The CDR3: CASSPLAGGRLGEQYF. The CDR3 DNA follows: TGCGCCAGCAGCCCCTTAGCGGGAGGCCGCCTGGGGGAGCAGTACTTC.

The rearrangement uses TRBV20-1 and TRBJ2-7; D not resolved. V was trimmed by 5 bases and J by 6 bases, leaving 11 bases between them. The V gene's germline CDR1 is DFQATT and CDR2 SNEGSKA (reference sequence). The CDR3 is 11 residues long. CDR3 nucleotide sequence: TGCAGTGCTGGTGGGGTTTCCGAGCAGTACTTC. Protein: CSAGGVSEQYF.

This clonotype was detected a few times. The chain uses TRBV12-3 or TRBV12-4 and TRBJ1-1; possibly TRBD1 for D (6 bases). V shed 7 bases and J shed 3 bases, with 15 bases lying between them. The CDR3 contains 14 residues. DNA of the CDR3: TGTGCCAGCACCCCCGTGTCAGGGGACACTGAAGCTTTCTTT. This codes for CASTPVSGDTEAFF.